This T cell receptor (beta chain) derives from a study of TIL therapy for anti-PD-1-resistant metastatic lung cancer. The time point here: pre-treatment sample, taken before nivolumab and TIL therapy. Tumor tissue came from excised metastases, mostly pleural nodules or supraclavicular lymph nodes. This CDR3 region has 15 residues. Trimming removed 0 bases from V and 5 bases from J; junction bases left unmatched: 3. The germline gives CDR1 MNHEY, CDR2 SVGAGI. Sequencing used immunoSEQ v3. Sequencing was performed with immunoSEQ multiplex PCR; in TCRdb, only in-frame clones are kept and a portion is missing. The data hold approximately 27,000 clones, with around 70% observed a single time. This clone was detected only a few times.

The chain joins TRBV6-5 to TRBJ1-1; 10 bases map to TRBD1. This sample comprised tumor tissue, obtained at baseline. This receptor was identified in a person aged 25-85 years with non-small cell lung cancer. CDR3: CASSYSGQGRTEAFF. DNA for the CDR3: TGTGCCAGCAGTTACTCGGGACAGGGGAGGACTGAAGCTTTCTTT.